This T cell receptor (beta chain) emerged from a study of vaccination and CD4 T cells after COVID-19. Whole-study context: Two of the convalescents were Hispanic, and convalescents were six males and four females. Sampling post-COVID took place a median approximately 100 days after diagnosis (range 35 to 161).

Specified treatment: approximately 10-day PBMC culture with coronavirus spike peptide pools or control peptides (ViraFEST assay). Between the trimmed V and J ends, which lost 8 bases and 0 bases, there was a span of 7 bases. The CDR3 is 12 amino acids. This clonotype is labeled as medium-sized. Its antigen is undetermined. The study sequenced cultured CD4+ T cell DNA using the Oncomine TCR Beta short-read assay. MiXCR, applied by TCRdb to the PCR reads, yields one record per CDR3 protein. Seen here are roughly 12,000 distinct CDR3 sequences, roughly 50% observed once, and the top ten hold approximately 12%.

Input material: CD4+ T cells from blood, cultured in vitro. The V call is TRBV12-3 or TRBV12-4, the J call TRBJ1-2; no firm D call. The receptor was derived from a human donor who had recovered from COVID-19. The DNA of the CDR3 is TGTGCCAGCGCTGCTTCTAACTATGGCTACACCTTC. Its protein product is CASAASNYGYTF.